Below, 21 T cell receptor beta chains from the same sample are listed, as sequenced in a study of shared T cell receptors in the human thymus. TCRdb's table, derived via immunoSEQ multiplex PCR, lists solely in-frame clones and lacks some. Of hundreds of thousands of clones detected, roughly 94% appear once; the ten largest clones hold about 0.02%. Sequencing used thymocytes. The receptors come from a human donor.

The V and J genes are TRBV7-6 and TRBJ2-5, with D maybe TRBD2 (5 bases). CDR1 SGHVS and CDR2 FNYEAQ come from the germline V gene. Deletions cut 1 base from V and 1 base from J, with 19 bases between. There are 18 residues in the CDR3. The CDR3: CASSLGSSRAFTQETQYF. CDR3 coding DNA: TGTGCCAGCAGCTTAGGCTCTAGCAGAGCCTTCACCCAAGAGACCCAGTACTTC. The variable domain in full, with the rest retrieved from reference TRBV7-6 and TRBJ2-5, is GAGVSQSPRYKVTKRGQDVALRCDPISGHVSLYWYRQALGQGPEFLTYFNYEAQQDKSGLPNDRFSAERPEGSISTLTIQRTEQRDSAMYRCASSLGSSRAFTQETQYFGPGTRLLVL.

This chain links TRBV5-4 with TRBJ1-2; 7 nucleotides agree with TRBD1. The CDR3 has 16 residues. CDR1 and CDR2 from the germline V gene are SGHNT and YYREEE (reference sequence). After removal of 0 bases from V and 1 base from J, the junction contained 6 bases not matched to a gene. The chain's CDR3 is CASSLGSGGDNYGYTF. For the CDR3, the DNA is TGTGCCAGCAGCTTGGGTTCAGGGGGTGATAACTATGGCTACACCTTC.

The CDR3 nucleotides are TGCGCCAGCAGCCAAGCCCCGGGACTAGGAAATATGGATACGCAGTATTTT. This gives the protein CASSQAPGLGNMDTQYF. The V gene is TRBV4-3, the J gene TRBJ2-3, with TRBD2 matching over 8 bases. CDR1 is LGHNA, CDR2 YSLEER, per germline. This CDR3 contains 17 residues. The ends lost 1 base at V and 6 bases at J; junction bases unmatched: 12.

The chain is built from TRBV30 and TRBJ2-1; TRBD2 aligns across 15 bases. CDR3 length: 19 amino acids. Trimming removed 0 bases from V and 5 bases from J; junction bases left unmatched: 11. Germline V lookup: CDR1 GTSNPN, CDR2 SVGIG (reference sequence). The CDR3 nucleotides are TGTGCCTGGAGTGTCGCCTCTGGGACTAGCGGGAGGAAGAACAATGAGCAGTTCTTC. It is translated as CAWSVASGTSGRKNNEQFF.

The genes are TRBV10-1 and TRBJ2-3, with D tentatively TRBD1 or TRBD2 (5 bases each). The ends were cut back, 2 bases at V and 5 bases at J, with 20 bases in the middle. The CDR3 consists of 17 residues. From germline, CDR1 is WNHNN and CDR2 SYGVQD (reference sequence). The CDR3 loop is CASSEEVGEFAGDTQYF. The CDR3, as DNA: TGCGCCAGCAGTGAGGAGGTGGGGGAATTTGCGGGAGATACGCAGTATTTT.

This clone was seen once. V usage is TRBV7-2 and J usage is TRBJ2-3; a weak D match, TRBD2 (6 bases). Trimming pared 3 bases from V and 7 bases from J, leaving 8 bases between. Germline CDR1 is SGHTA and CDR2 is FQGNSA. This CDR3 contains 12 residues. The DNA of the CDR3 is TGTGCCAGCAGCTTGGAGGGAAATACGCAGTATTTT. Translating it yields CASSLEGNTQYF.

This chain links TRBV19 with TRBJ2-5, with D tentatively TRBD1 (7 bases). V was cut by 3 bases and J by 4 bases, with 15 bases left in between. The CDR3 extends over 15 amino acids. Germline CDR1 is LNHDA and CDR2 is SQIVND (reference sequence). Here the CDR3 DNA reads TGTGCCAGTAGTATTTGGAGGGGGCGCGGAGAGACCCAGTACTTC. It yields the protein CASSIWRGRGETQYF. The complete variable domain, with remaining parts taken from reference TRBV19 and TRBJ2-5, reads DGGITQSPKYLFRKEGQNVTLSCEQNLNHDAMYWYRQDPGQGLRLIYYSQIVNDFQKGDIAEGYSVSREKKESFPLTVTSAQKNPTAFYLCASSIWRGRGETQYFGPGTRLLVL.

This clone was picked up one time. The rearrangement links TRBV6-6 to TRBJ1-2; 7 bases align to TRBD1. V trimming: 5 bases; J trimming: 5 bases; junction bases outside the gene matches: 8. This CDR3 has 14 residues. Germline CDR1 MNHNY, CDR2 SVGAGI (reference sequence). CDR3 region: CASSQTGEEYGYTF. The CDR3 DNA follows: TGTGCCAGCAGTCAAACAGGGGAAGAATATGGCTACACCTTC.

DNA for the CDR3: TGTGCCAGCAGCCAGAGTAGGGGTCCCATGGCGAGCACAGATACGCAGTATTTT. It is translated as CASSQSRGPMASTDTQYF. This chain connects TRBV4-2 to TRBJ2-3; weak D call: TRBD1 (5 bases). V lost 3 bases to trimming and J lost 0 bases, with 19 bases between them. The CDR3 length is 18 residues. Looked up from germline, CDR1 is LGHNA and CDR2 is YNFKEQ.

The V and J genes are TRBV27 and TRBJ2-1; 9 nucleotides agree with TRBD2. The trim removed 0 bases at V and 6 bases at J, leaving 3 bases unmatched. The CDR3 covers 15 residues. Germline V gene sequence: CDR1 MNHEY, CDR2 SMNVEV (reference sequence). Written as DNA, the CDR3 is TGTGCCAGCAGTTTATCACTAGCGGGTGGCAATGAGCAGTTCTTC. It yields the protein CASSLSLAGGNEQFF.

The chain is built from TRBV7-2 and TRBJ2-7; the match to TRBD2 covers 7 bases. The CDR3 is made up of 16 amino acids. Germline trimming cut 1 base from V and 3 bases from J; bases unmatched to any gene: 9. Per germline, CDR1 SGHTA and CDR2 FQGNSA. CDR3 protein: CASSLGKTSRHYEQYF. The CDR3 DNA sequence: TGTGCCAGCAGCTTAGGCAAGACTAGCCGACACTACGAGCAGTACTTC. Drawing the rest from reference TRBV7-2 and TRBJ2-7, the complete variable domain is GAGVSQSPSNKVTEKGKDVELRCDPISGHTALYWYRQSLGQGLEFLIYFQGNSAPDKSGLPSDRFSAERTGGSVSTLTIQRTQQEDSAVYLCASSLGKTSRHYEQYFGPGTRLTVT.

This clone was counted once. The chain links TRBV27 to TRBJ2-7; D assignment may be TRBD1 or TRBD2 (6 bases each). The V end lost 5 bases, the J end lost 0 bases, and 20 bases lay between the germline ends. Per the germline V gene, CDR1 is MNHEY and CDR2 is SMNVEV (reference sequence). This CDR3 spans 17 amino acids. CDR3 in amino acids: CASSPGAGAGSSYEQYF. Written as DNA, the CDR3 is TGTGCCAGCAGTCCCGGCGCAGGGGCGGGGAGCTCCTACGAGCAGTACTTC.

Remarks on this clone: The same CDR3 arises from other DNA sequences in this sample as well. This chain connects TRBV5-8 to TRBJ1-2; 7 nucleotides match TRBD1. This CDR3 has 15 amino acids. The trim removed 6 bases at V and 1 base at J, leaving 9 bases unmatched. The germline CDR1 and CDR2 sequences are SGHTS and YDEGEE. DNA for the CDR3: TGTGCCAGCACCCATCCAGGGGGTGGTAACTATGGCTACACCTTC. This codes for CASTHPGGGNYGYTF.

The chain couples TRBV5-1 to TRBJ2-7, with 7 bases aligning to TRBD2. CDR3 size: 17 residues. The V segment lost 3 bases and the J segment 1 base; nucleotides outside the gene matches: 13. The germline gives CDR1 SGHRS, CDR2 YFSETQ. CDR3 DNA sequence: TGCGCCAGCAGCTCCAAGATAGCGGGTTATAGGTCCTACGAGCAGTACTTC. Translating gives CASSSKIAGYRSYEQYF.

The J gene is TRBJ1-2, the V gene TRBV7-9; unclear D gene. The germline V gene encodes CDR1 SEHNR and CDR2 FQNEAQ (reference sequence). V lost 5 bases to trimming and J lost 4 bases, with 17 bases between them. There are 15 residues in the CDR3. CDR3 residues: CASSLRTGKGYGYTF. CDR3 sequence (DNA): TGTGCCAGCAGCCTAAGGACGGGTAAGGGCTATGGCTACACCTTC.

V is TRBV21-1 and J is TRBJ2-2; the table's D call of TRBD2 was not tested on the DNA. TRBV21-1 is assigned pseudogene status. The CDR3 contains 14 residues. CDR3 nucleotide sequence: TGTGCCAGCAGCCGAGGGGAGGCCATCGGGGAGCTGTTTTTT. Its translation is CASSRGEAIGELFF.

This rearrangement joins TRBV10-2 to TRBJ1-1, with a possible D match to TRBD1 (5 bases). The V gene's germline CDR1 is WSHSY and CDR2 SAAADI. The V and J ends lost 6 bases and 3 bases respectively, with 11 bases between them. The length of the CDR3 is 13 residues. CDR3 protein: CASRVGADTEAFF. Here the CDR3 DNA reads TGCGCCAGCAGGGTAGGGGCGGACACTGAAGCTTTCTTT.

The chain is built from TRBV19 and TRBJ1-5, with unresolved D. Germline V lookup: CDR1 LNHDA, CDR2 SQIVND (reference sequence). The CDR3 contains 14 residues. Trimming took off 4 bases at V and 7 bases at J, with 14 bases between the two ends. CDR3 in DNA: TGTGCCAGTAGTAGCAGTACCGCAGGCCAGCCCCAGCATTTT. Its protein is CASSSSTAGQPQHF. The full variable domain, rest sourced from reference TRBV19 and TRBJ1-5, is DGGITQSPKYLFRKEGQNVTLSCEQNLNHDAMYWYRQDPGQGLRLIYYSQIVNDFQKGDIAEGYSVSREKKESFPLTVTSAQKNPTAFYLCASSSSTAGQPQHFGDGTRLSIL.

This chain uses TRBV19 with TRBJ2-4, with TRBD2 as a possible D gene (6 bases). This CDR3 has 14 amino acids. Per germline, CDR1 LNHDA and CDR2 SQIVND (reference sequence). Trimming shortened V by 3 bases and J by 8 bases, and 14 bases separated the two germline ends. This CDR3 is CASSMSGVGHIQYF. The CDR3 nucleotides are TGTGCCAGTAGTATGTCGGGAGTCGGACACATTCAGTACTTC. The whole variable domain, filled in from reference TRBV19 and TRBJ2-4, reads DGGITQSPKYLFRKEGQNVTLSCEQNLNHDAMYWYRQDPGQGLRLIYYSQIVNDFQKGDIAEGYSVSREKKESFPLTVTSAQKNPTAFYLCASSMSGVGHIQYFGAGTRLSVL.

This rearrangement joins TRBV4-2 to TRBJ2-3; D possibly corresponds to TRBD2 (5 bases). The CDR3 is 16 residues long. Germline-derived CDR1 and CDR2 are LGHNA and YNFKEQ. V was pared by 1 base and J by 1 base, with 12 bases between. The CDR3 sequence is CASSQVRLHCTDTQYF. CDR3 DNA sequence: TGTGCCAGCAGCCAAGTCCGACTACACTGCACAGATACGCAGTATTTT.

A single count supports this clone. This chain links TRBV7-9 with TRBJ1-2, with 9 positions matching TRBD1. CDR3 length equals 19 residues. Germline CDR1 and CDR2: SEHNR and FQNEAQ (reference sequence). The trim removed 3 bases at V and 4 bases at J, leaving 18 bases unmatched. CDR3 nucleotide sequence: TGTGCCAGCAGCTTTAGCTTACAGGGGGCCTCGTATCTTGGCTATGGCTACACCTTC. Its protein is CASSFSLQGASYLGYGYTF.